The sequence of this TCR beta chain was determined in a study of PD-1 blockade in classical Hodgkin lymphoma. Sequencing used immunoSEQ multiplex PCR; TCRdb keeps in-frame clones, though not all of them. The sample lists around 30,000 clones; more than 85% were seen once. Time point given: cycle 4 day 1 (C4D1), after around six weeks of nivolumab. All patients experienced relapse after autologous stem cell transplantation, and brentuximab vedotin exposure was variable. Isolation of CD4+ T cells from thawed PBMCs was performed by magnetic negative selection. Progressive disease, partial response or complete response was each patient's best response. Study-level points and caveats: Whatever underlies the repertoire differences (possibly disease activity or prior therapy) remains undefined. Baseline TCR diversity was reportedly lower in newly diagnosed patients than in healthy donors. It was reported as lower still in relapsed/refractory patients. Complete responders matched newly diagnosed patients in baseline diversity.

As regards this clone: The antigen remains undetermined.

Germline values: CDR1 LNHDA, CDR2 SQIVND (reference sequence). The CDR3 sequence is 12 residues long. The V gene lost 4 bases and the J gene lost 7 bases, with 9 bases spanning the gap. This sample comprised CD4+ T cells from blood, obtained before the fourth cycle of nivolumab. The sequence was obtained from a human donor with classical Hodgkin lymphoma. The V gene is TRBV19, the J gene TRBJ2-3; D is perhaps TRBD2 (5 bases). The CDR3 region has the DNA TGTGCCAGTAGTAAACTAGACAATACGCAGTATTTT. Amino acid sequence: CASSKLDNTQYF.